Listed below are T cell receptor beta chains from one sample, sequenced in a study of regulatory T cells in long-lasting Graves disease. MiXCR, applied by TCRdb to the multiplex PCR reads, yields one record per CDR3 protein. The sample includes about 470,000 distinct CDR3 sequences, roughly 21% of them seen just once. Here the sequenced sample was peripheral blood mononuclear cells (PBMCs), taken when the disease was refractory, from a patient treated with antithyroid drugs. The receptors come from a female donor with Graves disease. Each CDR3 is given with its conserved first and last residue. A D gene is named only where the DNA matches it firmly. Clone sizes are given selectively: once, few, many, or a class where the clone is expanded.

length	D	V	J	size	CDR3	DNA
15	TRBD1	TRBV20-1	TRBJ1-5	many	CSARGGGPNNQPQHF	TGCAGTGCTAGAGGAGGGGGCCCTAACAATCAGCCCCAGCATTTT
15	TRBD1	TRBV6-2/TRBV6-3	TRBJ2-7	many	CASSRPGTGEYEQYF	TGTGCCAGCAGTCGCCCCGGGACAGGGGAATACGAGCAGTACTTC
16	TRBD2	TRBV13	TRBJ2-7	.	CASSLSGGGAAYEQYF	TGTGCCAGCAGCTTAAGTGGCGGGGGGGCCGCATACGAGCAGTACTTC
14	.	TRBV4-1	TRBJ2-2	.	CASSLPENTGELFF	TGCGCCAGCAGCCTTCCCGAGAACACCGGGGAGCTGTTTTTT
14	.	TRBV3-1	TRBJ1-2	many	CASSHQAGNYGYTF	TGTGCCAGCAGCCATCAAGCAGGGAACTATGGCTACACCTTC
15	TRBD2	TRBV28	TRBJ2-3	few	CASNLLTSATDTQYF	TGTGCCAGCAACCTATTGACTAGCGCGACAGATACGCAGTATTTT
13	.	TRBV20-1	TRBJ2-7	.	CSARAGNRYEQYF	TGCAGTGCTAGAGCGGGAAATCGATACGAGCAGTACTTC
14	TRBD1	TRBV6-5	TRBJ1-4	many	CASSYSGQGEKLFF	TGTGCCAGCAGTTATTCGGGACAGGGCGAGAAACTGTTTTTT
12	.	TRBV28	TRBJ2-1	.	CASSYRSNEQFF	TGTGCCAGCAGCTACAGGAGCAATGAGCAGTTCTTC
15	TRBD1	TRBV28	TRBJ1-4	many	CASSFFGQGDEKLFF	TGTGCCAGCAGTTTTTTCGGACAGGGTGATGAAAAACTGTTTTTT
15	.	TRBV10-3	TRBJ1-5	many	CAISESGRVGQPQHF	TGTGCCATCAGTGAGTCCGGCAGGGTCGGACAGCCCCAGCATTTT
15	TRBD1	TRBV5-1	TRBJ1-6	few	CASSLATGDESPLHF	TGCGCCAGCAGCCTTGCGACAGGGGACGAGTCACCCCTCCACTTT
16	TRBD1	TRBV5-1	TRBJ2-6	.	CASRWTGISGANVLTF	TGCGCCAGCAGATGGACAGGGATCTCTGGGGCCAACGTCCTGACTTTC